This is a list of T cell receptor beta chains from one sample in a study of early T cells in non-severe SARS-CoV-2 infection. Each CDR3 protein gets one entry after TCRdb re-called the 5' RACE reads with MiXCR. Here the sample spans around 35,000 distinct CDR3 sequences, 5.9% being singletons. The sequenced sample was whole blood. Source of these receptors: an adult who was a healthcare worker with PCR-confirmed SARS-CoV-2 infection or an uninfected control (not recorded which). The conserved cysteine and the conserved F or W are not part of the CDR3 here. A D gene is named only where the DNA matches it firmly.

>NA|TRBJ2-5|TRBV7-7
ASSLAMGGIETQY
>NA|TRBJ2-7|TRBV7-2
ASSLKVGQY
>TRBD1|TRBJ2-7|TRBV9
ASSVGTGLELEQY
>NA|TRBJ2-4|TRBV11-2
ASSLALGLNIQY
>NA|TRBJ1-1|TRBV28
ASSGRSTEAF
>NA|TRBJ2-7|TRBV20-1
SARGDSHYEQY
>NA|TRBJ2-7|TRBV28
ASSPVGQYEQY
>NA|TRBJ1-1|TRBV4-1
ASSQVAGLRAF
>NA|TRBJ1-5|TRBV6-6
ASTPSDVAQPQH
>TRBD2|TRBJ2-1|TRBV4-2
ASSQASLGGNEQF
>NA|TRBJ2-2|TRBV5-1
ASSLPTQLDGELF
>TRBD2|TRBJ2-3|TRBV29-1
SVEDVILAGKSTDTLY
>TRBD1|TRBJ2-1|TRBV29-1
SGKGQGHYNEQF
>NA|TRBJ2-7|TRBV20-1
SARPRGGSYEQY
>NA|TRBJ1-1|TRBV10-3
AIRDLGVTEAF
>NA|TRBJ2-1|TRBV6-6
ASSYGRDSEF